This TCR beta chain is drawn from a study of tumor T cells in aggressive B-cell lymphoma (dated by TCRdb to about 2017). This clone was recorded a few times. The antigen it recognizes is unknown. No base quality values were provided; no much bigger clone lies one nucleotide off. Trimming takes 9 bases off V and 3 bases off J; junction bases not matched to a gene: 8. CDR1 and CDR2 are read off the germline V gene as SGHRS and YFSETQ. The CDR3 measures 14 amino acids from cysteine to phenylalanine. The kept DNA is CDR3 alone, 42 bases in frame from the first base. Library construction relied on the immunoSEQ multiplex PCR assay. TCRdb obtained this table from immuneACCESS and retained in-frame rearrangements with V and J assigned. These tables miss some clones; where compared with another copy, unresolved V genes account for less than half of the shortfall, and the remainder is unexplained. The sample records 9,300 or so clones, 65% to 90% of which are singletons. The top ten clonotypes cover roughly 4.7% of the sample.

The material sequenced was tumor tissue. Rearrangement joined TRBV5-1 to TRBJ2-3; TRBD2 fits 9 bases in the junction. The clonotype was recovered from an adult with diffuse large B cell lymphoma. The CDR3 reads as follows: CATSAGGSTDTQYF. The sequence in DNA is TGCGCCACTTCAGCGGGAGGTTCGACAGATACGCAGTATTTT.